The entry that follows covers one T cell receptor (beta chain) sequence. What it binds is not known. Trimming removed 3 bases from V and 9 bases from J; junction bases left unmatched: 8. Germline V lookup: CDR1 DFQATT, CDR2 SNEGSKA (reference sequence). This CDR3 has 14 residues. This specimen comes from a study of response to subunit inactivated influenza vaccine. Whole-study results and caveats: With each seasonal influenza vaccination, the authors suggested, few new T cells are recruited.

TCRdb reprocessed the RT-PCR reads via MiXCR and lists one record per CDR3 protein. The data contain about 570,000 distinct CDR3 sequences, about 11% of them seen just once; the ten biggest clones take up 11%. This sample was shared with a second study, whose subject was T cells expressing NK-cell markers. That study reports: 5'RACE template switching with UMIs generated TCR beta cDNA. Repertoire data for TCR beta were derived from sorted T cells (CD3+CD56+NKG2C+, CD3+CD56+NKG2C- and CD3+CD56-NKG2C+). With respect to HCMV, seven of the eight sequenced donors were seropositive, and one was seronegative. These clonotypes also led the CD3+CD56-NKG2C+ fraction in several donors.

Material: PBMCs from blood, obtained on the day of vaccination. This clonotype was sampled from a man aged 45 to 65 who received an inactivated influenza vaccine. V and J are TRBV20-1 and TRBJ2-1, with TRBD2 matching over 10 bases. The CDR3, as DNA: TGCAGTGCTAGTAAGCTAGCGGGAGCCCGTGAGCAGTTCTTC. This gives the protein CSASKLAGAREQFF.